This TCR beta chain is from a study of cytomegalovirus exposure and HLA in healthy donors. The CDR3 extends over 12 amino acids. The germline gives CDR1 ENHRY, CDR2 SYGVKD. The V gene end was trimmed by 6 bases and the J gene end by 6 bases; junction bases not matched to a gene: 4. TCRdb's copy holds only in-frame clones and misses some; the assay was immunoSEQ multiplex PCR. The sample shows fewer than 130,000 clones, around 87% of them seen only once. This sequence was found in a woman aged 30 to 39 in good health and CMV-seropositive. The specimen was PBMCs. The chain couples TRBV10-3 to TRBJ2-7; 8 bases are shared with TRBD1. CDR3 sequence reads: CAIRVTGGEQYF. In DNA form, the CDR3 reads TGTGCCATCAGGGTTACAGGGGGCGAGCAGTACTTC.